This TCR beta chain was sequenced in a study of blood T cells in healthy people across ages. Primed by a sample-barcoded 5' primer and a J-beta primer mix, a second PCR proceeded for roughly 6 to 12 cycles. Each CDR3 protein gets one entry after TCRdb re-called the 5' RACE reads with MiXCR. The sample records 1.4 million to 1.5 million distinct CDR3 sequences, 42% being singletons. Findings and limits, study-wide: Estimates drawn from one million T cells were deemed to understate diversity. Long-lived donors had more naive CD4+ cells and higher diversity than aged donors.

Samples had at least 7 million PBMCs isolated from them. This clonotype was observed a few times. Its antigen remains unidentified. With 1 base removed from V and 0 bases from J, the gap between germline ends came to 10 bases. The CDR3 is made up of 15 amino acids. CDR1 and CDR2 from the germline V gene are MGHRA and YSYEKL. The clonotype comes from a woman under 30 in good health. Material for sequencing was blood. This chain uses TRBV4-1 with TRBJ2-7, with D possibly matching TRBD1 (5 bases). CDR3 coding DNA: TGCGCCAGCAGCCAAGGGACATCAATCTCCTACGAGCAGTACTTC. Its protein product is CASSQGTSISYEQYF.